What follows are 10 T cell receptor beta chains derived from one specimen sequenced in a study of T cell responses to AZD1222 COVID-19 vaccine listed by TCRdb under 2021. This sample's time point label indicates: about 28 days (+/-7) after the second vaccine dose. The sample's treatment or condition, from its label and the paper: meningococcal conjugate vaccine given as trial control. The library was obtained by the immunoSEQ multiplex PCR assay. The table was pulled from immuneACCESS by TCRdb, which kept in-frame rearrangements only. Such tables lose some clones; where checked, under half of the loss comes from unresolved V genes, and the rest has no known cause. The sample table contains approximately 130,000 clones; only one count was recorded for 90% of them. Clones ranked in the top ten supply 4% to 5% of the sample. Sequenced here: peripheral blood, sampled 28 days after the second dose of the MenACWY control vaccine. These receptors originate from an adult who received the MenACWY meningococcal vaccine as a control.

This clone was counted only a few times. The chain carries TRBV11-2 and TRBJ2-2; weak D call: TRBD1 (5 bases). The CDR3 sequence is 15 residues long. The germline CDR1 and CDR2 sequences are SGHAT and FQNNGV. Trimming shortened V by 3 bases and J by 0 bases, and 8 bases separated the two germline ends. CDR3 protein: CASSLGHSNTGELFF. As DNA, the CDR3 is TGTGCCAGCAGCTTGGGGCACTCGAACACCGGGGAGCTGTTTTTT.

Comment on this clone: Mismatch with germline at one junction end may stem from a read error. The chain employs TRBV28 and TRBJ1-1; TRBD1 is a possible D gene (6 bases). This CDR3 region has 12 residues. From germline, CDR1 is MDHEN and CDR2 SYDVKM. The CDR3 DNA sequence: TGTGCCAGCAGTTTCTTGATCCAGGGACAAATCTTT. Its protein product is CASSFLIQGQIF.

This clone showed up just once. The chain is built from TRBV30 and TRBJ1-6, with a weak D call TRBD1 (6 bases). Germline V gives CDR1 GTSNPN, CDR2 SVGIG (reference sequence). Trimming stripped 4 bases from V and 7 bases from J, with 17 bases between. The CDR3 extends over 15 amino acids. This chain's CDR3 is CAWNPTQGTNSPLHF. For the CDR3, the DNA is TGTGCCTGGAACCCGACACAGGGAACCAATTCACCCCTCCACTTT. The whole variable domain, remainder taken from reference TRBV30 and TRBJ1-6, is SQTIHQWPATLVQPVGSPLSLECTVEGTSNPNLYWYRQAAGRGLQLLFYSVGIGQISSEVPQNLSASRPQDRQFILSSKKLLLSDSGFYLCAWNPTQGTNSPLHFGNGTRLTVT.

The chain recombines TRBV18 with TRBJ1-2; D not resolved. CDR3 length: 12 amino acids. Germline CDR1 is KGHSH and CDR2 is LQKENI. The V and J ends lost 0 bases and 9 bases respectively, with 8 bases between them. The CDR3 bases are TGTGCCAGCTCACCACCGGGAGTGAGCTACACCTTC. Amino acids: CASSPPGVSYTF. Complete variable domain (other parts from reference TRBV18 and TRBJ1-2): NAGVMQNPRHLVRRRGQEARLRCSPMKGHSHVYWYRQLPEEGLKFMVYLQKENIIDESGMPKERFSAEFPKEGPSILRIQQVVRGDSAAYFCASSPPGVSYTFGSGTRLTVV.

The J gene is TRBJ1-2, the V gene TRBV27; 7 nucleotides line up with TRBD1. Germline V gives CDR1 MNHEY, CDR2 SMNVEV (reference sequence). CDR3 length equals 16 residues. With 5 bases clipped from V and 1 base from J, the junction kept 10 bases outside the gene matches. The CDR3 DNA reads TGTGCCAGCAGTCCCCGGACAGGAGGAATTAACTATGGCTACACCTTC. Its protein product is CASSPRTGGINYGYTF.

The rearrangement links TRBV18 to TRBJ1-2; TRBD1 is a possible D gene (5 bases). CDR1 KGHSH and CDR2 LQKENI come from the germline V gene. V shed 6 bases and J shed 8 bases, with 22 bases lying between them. The CDR3 length is 15 residues. The CDR3 reads CASSPSTDPARGYTF. As DNA, the CDR3 is TGTGCCAGCTCGCCTTCGACAGACCCCGCGCGGGGCTACACCTTC.

This chain joins TRBV9 and TRBJ2-3; unclear D gene. The CDR3 is 15 residues long. V was clipped by 0 bases and J by 0 bases, with 8 bases between them. In germline, CDR1 is SGDLS, CDR2 YYNGEE. CDR3 residues: CASSVGYGSTDTQYF. CDR3 nucleotide sequence: TGTGCCAGCAGCGTAGGTTACGGGAGCACAGATACGCAGTATTTT.

This rearrangement joins TRBV24-1 to TRBJ2-1, with 7 bases aligning to TRBD2. The J segment lost 8 bases and the V segment lost 4 bases, leaving 4 bases of the junction unmatched. The length of the CDR3 is 13 residues. Germline V gene data show CDR1 as KGHDR and CDR2 as SFDVKD. This chain's CDR3 is CATSDRLAYEQFF. The DNA for the CDR3 is TGTGCCACCAGTGACCGACTAGCCTATGAGCAGTTCTTC.

This clone has just one count. The chain employs TRBV29-1 and TRBJ1-1; D is possibly TRBD1 (5 bases). CDR3 length: 13 amino acids. V was shortened by 1 base and J by 7 bases, with 13 bases between the two germline ends. Germline V CDR1 and CDR2: SQVTM, ANQGSEA. DNA for the CDR3: TGCAGCGTTGAAGCCGGGCAGGGCCGTGAAGCTTTCTTT. It yields the protein CSVEAGQGREAFF.

This chain uses TRBV5-1 with TRBJ2-3; 7 nucleotides line up with TRBD1. V shed 0 bases and J 6 bases; nucleotides not matched to a gene: 10. In germline, CDR1 is SGHRS, CDR2 YFSETQ. There are 16 residues in the CDR3. CDR3 coding DNA: TGCGCCAGCAGCTTGGGCTTAGGGACAGTCGCGGATACGCAGTATTTT. It translates to CASSLGLGTVADTQYF.